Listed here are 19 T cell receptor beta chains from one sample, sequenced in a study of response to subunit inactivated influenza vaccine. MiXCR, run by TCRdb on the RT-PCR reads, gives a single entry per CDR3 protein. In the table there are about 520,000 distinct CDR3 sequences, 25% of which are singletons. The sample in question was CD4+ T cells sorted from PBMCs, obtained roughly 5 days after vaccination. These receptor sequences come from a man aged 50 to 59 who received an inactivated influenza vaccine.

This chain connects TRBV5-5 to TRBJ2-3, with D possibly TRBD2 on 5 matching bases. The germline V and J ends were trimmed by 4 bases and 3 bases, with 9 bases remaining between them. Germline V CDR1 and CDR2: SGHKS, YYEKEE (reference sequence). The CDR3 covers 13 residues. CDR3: CASSMRVTDTQYF. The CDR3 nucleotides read TGTGCCAGCAGCATGAGGGTGACAGATACGCAGTATTTT.

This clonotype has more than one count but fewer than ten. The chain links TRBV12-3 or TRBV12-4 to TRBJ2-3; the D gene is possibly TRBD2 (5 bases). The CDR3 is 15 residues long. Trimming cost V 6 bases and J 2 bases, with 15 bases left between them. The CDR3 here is CASRGTRASTDTQYF. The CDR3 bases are TGTGCCAGCAGGGGTACGCGGGCGTCCACAGATACGCAGTATTTT.

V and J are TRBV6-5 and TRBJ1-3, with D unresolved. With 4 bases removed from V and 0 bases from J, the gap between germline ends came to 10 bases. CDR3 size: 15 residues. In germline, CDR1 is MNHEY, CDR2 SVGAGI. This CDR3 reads CASSLNRGSGNTIYF. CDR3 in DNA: TGTGCCAGCAGTTTGAATAGAGGCTCTGGAAACACCATATATTTT.

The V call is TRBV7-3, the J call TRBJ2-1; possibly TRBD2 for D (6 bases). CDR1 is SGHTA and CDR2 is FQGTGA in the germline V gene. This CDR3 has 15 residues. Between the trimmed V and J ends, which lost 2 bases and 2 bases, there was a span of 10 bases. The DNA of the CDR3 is TGTGCCAGCAGCTTAGACAGCGGGCCCTACAATGAGCAGTTCTTC. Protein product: CASSLDSGPYNEQFF.

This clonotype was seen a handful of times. The CDR3 spells CASRITSGVETQYF. In DNA form, the CDR3 reads TGTGCCAGCAGAATCACTAGCGGGGTTGAGACCCAGTACTTC. The chain is built from TRBV7-2 and TRBJ2-5, with TRBD2 matching over 10 bases. Germline V CDR1 and CDR2: SGHTA, FQGNSA. V dropped 6 bases and J dropped 5; count of bases not matched to a gene: 6. This CDR3 contains 14 residues.

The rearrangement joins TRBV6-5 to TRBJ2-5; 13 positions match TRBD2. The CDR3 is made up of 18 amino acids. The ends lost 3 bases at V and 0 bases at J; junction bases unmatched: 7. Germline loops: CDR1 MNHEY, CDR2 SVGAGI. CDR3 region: CASSYRLAGGTNQETQYF. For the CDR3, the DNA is TGTGCCAGCAGTTATAGACTAGCGGGAGGTACTAACCAAGAGACCCAGTACTTC.

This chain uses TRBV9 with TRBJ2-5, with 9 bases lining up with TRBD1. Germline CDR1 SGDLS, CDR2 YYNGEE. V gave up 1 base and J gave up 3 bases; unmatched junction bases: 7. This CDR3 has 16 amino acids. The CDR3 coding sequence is TGTGCCAGCAGCGTAAGGCCGGGACAGGGAGAAGAGACCCAGTACTTC. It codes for CASSVRPGQGEETQYF.

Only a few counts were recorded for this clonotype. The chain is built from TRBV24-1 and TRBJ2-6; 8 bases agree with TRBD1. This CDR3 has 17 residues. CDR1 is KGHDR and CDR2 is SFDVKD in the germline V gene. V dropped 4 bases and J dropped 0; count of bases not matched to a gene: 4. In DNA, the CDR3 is TGTGCCACCAGTGAAGGACAGGGCCGCTCTGGGGCCAACGTCCTGACTTTC. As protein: CATSEGQGRSGANVLTF.

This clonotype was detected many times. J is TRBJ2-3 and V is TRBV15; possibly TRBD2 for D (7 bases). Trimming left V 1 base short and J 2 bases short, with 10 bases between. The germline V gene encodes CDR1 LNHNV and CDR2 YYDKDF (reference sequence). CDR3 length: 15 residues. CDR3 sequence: CATSRGGGLTDTQYF. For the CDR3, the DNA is TGTGCCACCAGCAGAGGCGGGGGCCTCACAGATACGCAGTATTTT.

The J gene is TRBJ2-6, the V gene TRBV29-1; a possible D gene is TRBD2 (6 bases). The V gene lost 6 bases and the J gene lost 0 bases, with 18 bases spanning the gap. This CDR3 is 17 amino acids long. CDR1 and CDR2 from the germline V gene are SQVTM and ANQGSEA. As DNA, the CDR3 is TGCAGCGTCATAGCGGTAATGGATTCCTCTGGGGCCAACGTCCTGACTTTC. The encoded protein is CSVIAVMDSSGANVLTF.

CDR3: CASVRAPFGNEQFF. The CDR3 DNA reads TGTGCCAGCGTCCGGGCCCCCTTTGGGAATGAGCAGTTCTTC. The V and J genes are TRBV6-2 or TRBV6-3 and TRBJ2-1; D remains unclear. The CDR3 has 14 residues. Trimming pared 8 bases from V and 7 bases from J, leaving 18 bases between. Germline CDR1 reads MNHEY; CDR2 reads SVGEGT.

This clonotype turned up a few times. In nucleotides, the CDR3 is TGTGCCACCAGCATGGACAGGCTTAATCAGCCCCAGCATTTT. This gives the protein CATSMDRLNQPQHF. The chain has TRBV15 and TRBJ1-5, with 7 bases fitting TRBD1. The CDR3 sequence is 14 residues long. Trimming removed 4 bases from V and 4 bases from J; junction bases left unmatched: 4. Germline CDR1 and CDR2: LNHNV and YYDKDF (reference sequence).

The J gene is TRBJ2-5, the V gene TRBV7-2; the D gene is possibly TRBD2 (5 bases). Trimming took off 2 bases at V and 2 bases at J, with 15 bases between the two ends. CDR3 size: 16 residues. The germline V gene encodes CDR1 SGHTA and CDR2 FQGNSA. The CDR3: CASSLSLLAHQETQYF. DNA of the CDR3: TGTGCCAGCAGCTTATCCCTGCTAGCACATCAAGAGACCCAGTACTTC. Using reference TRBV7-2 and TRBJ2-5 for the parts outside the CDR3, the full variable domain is GAGVSQSPSNKVTEKGKDVELRCDPISGHTALYWYRQSLGQGLEFLIYFQGNSAPDKSGLPSDRFSAERTGGSVSTLTIQRTQQEDSAVYLCASSLSLLAHQETQYFGPGTRLLVL.

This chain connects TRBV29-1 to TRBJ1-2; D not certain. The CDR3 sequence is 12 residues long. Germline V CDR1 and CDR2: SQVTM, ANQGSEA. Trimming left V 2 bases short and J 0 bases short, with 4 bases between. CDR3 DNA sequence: TGCAGCGTTGAAAGTCCTAACTATGGCTACACCTTC. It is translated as CSVESPNYGYTF.

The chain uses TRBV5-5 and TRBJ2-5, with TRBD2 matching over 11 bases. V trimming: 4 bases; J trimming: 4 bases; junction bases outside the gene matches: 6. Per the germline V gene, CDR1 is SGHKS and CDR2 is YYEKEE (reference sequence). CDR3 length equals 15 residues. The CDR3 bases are TGTGCCAGCAGCGAGCTAGCGGGAGGTGGAGAGACCCAGTACTTC. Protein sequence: CASSELAGGGETQYF.

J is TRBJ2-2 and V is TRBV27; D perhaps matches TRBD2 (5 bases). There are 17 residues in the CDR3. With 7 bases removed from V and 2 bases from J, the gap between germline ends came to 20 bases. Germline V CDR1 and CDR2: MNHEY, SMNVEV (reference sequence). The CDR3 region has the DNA TGTGCCAGCACCCCGCTGCCCCGGACTCCTAACACCGGGGAGCTGTTTTTT. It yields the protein CASTPLPRTPNTGELFF.

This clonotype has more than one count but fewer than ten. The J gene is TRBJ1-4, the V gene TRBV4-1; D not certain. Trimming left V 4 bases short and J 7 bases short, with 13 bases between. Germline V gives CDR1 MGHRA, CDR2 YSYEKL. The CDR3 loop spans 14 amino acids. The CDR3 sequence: CASSPRRIGEKLFF. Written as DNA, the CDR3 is TGCGCCAGCAGCCCACGGAGGATTGGTGAAAAACTGTTTTTT.

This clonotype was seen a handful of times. The CDR3 loop is CAISPGTVRNTGELFF. CDR3 nucleotides: TGTGCCATCAGCCCAGGGACAGTTCGGAACACCGGGGAGCTGTTTTTT. This chain joins TRBV10-3 and TRBJ2-2; 7 nucleotides line up with TRBD1. Trimming cost V 6 bases and J 1 base; bases outside gene matches: 8. CDR3 length equals 16 residues. CDR1 and CDR2 (germline): ENHRY, SYGVKD.

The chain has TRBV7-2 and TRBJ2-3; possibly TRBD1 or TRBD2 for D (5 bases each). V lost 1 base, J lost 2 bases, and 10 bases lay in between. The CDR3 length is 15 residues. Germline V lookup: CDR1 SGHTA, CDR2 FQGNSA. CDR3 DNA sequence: TGTGCCAGCAGCTTAGGGGGGACCTTCACAGATACGCAGTATTTT. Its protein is CASSLGGTFTDTQYF.